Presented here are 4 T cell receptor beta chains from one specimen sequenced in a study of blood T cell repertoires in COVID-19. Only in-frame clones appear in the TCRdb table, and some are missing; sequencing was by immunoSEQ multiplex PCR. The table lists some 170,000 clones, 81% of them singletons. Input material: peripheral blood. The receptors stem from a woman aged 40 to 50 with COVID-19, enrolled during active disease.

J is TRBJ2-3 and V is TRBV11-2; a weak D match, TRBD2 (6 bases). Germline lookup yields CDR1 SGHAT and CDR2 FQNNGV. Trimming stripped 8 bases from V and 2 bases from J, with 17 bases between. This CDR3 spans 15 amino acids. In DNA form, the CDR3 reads TGTGCCAGCTCTGGGCGTGGACTACACACAGATACGCAGTATTTT. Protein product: CASSGRGLHTDTQYF.

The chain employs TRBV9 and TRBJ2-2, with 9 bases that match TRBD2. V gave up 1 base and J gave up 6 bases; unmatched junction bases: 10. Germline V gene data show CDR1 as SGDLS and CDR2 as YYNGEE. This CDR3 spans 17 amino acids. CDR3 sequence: CASSVLRAGGPPGELFF. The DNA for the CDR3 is TGTGCCAGCAGCGTACTTCGGGCGGGAGGGCCCCCCGGGGAGCTGTTTTTT.

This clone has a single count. In DNA form, the CDR3 reads TGTGCCAGTAGTATAGTAGGGGTGGACACCCAGCATTTT. The encoded protein is CASSIVGVDTQHF. The chain combines TRBV19 with TRBJ1-5; D possibly corresponds to TRBD1 (5 bases). The CDR3 length is 13 residues. Germline CDR1 LNHDA, CDR2 SQIVND (reference sequence). V was pared by 1 base and J by 11 bases, with 12 bases between. Looking up the rest from reference TRBV19 and TRBJ1-5 gives the full variable domain: DGGITQSPKYLFRKEGQNVTLSCEQNLNHDAMYWYRQDPGQGLRLIYYSQIVNDFQKGDIAEGYSVSREKKESFPLTVTSAQKNPTAFYLCASSIVGVDTQHFGDGTRLSIL.

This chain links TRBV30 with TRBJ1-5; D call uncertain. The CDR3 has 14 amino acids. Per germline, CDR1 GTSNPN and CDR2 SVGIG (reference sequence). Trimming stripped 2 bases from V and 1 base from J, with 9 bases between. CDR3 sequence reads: CAWSQLGSNQPQHF. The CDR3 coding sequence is TGTGCCTGGAGTCAACTAGGAAGCAATCAGCCCCAGCATTTT.